This passage covers 14 T cell receptor beta chains from one sample sequenced in a study of beta chain features in type 1 diabetes. Study results and caveats: TCRB CDR3s were moderately but significantly shorter in Type 1 diabetes patients in all four CD4+ subsets.

What these receptors recognize is not known. Expressed TCRB transcripts got sequenced, as all isolated RNA was reverse transcribed. The repertoire was sequenced with immunoSEQ multiplex PCR; TCRdb's copy has only in-frame clones and lacks some. The top ten clones hold under 0.65% of a sample with 160,000 or so clones, 6.5% to 8.5% of them seen once. Specimen: central memory CD4+ T cells from blood. Receptors were obtained from a woman younger than 30 with type 1 diabetes.

The V call is TRBV18, the J call TRBJ2-3; TRBD1 aligns across 7 bases. Looked up from germline, CDR1 is KGHSH and CDR2 is LQKENI. CDR3 length equals 13 residues. J was trimmed by 4 bases and V by 4 bases; bases with no gene match: 2. The CDR3 bases are TGTGCCAGCTCACGACAGGGCCCAGATACGCAGTATTTT. Translated: CASSRQGPDTQYF.

This chain connects TRBV11-2 to TRBJ2-7; no definite D call. The CDR3 is made up of 13 amino acids. Germline V gene data show CDR1 as SGHAT and CDR2 as FQNNGV. V shed 5 bases and J shed 6 bases, with 14 bases lying between them. The CDR3 DNA is TGTGCCAGCAGCCTGGGCTTTTCTGCCGAGCAGTACTTC. Translated, it gives CASSLGFSAEQYF.

Only a few counts were recorded for this clone. V gene TRBV29-1 combines with J gene TRBJ2-5, with D possibly being TRBD1 (6 bases). Trimming removed 1 base from V and 4 bases from J, with 10 bases in between. CDR3 length equals 13 residues. The V gene's germline CDR1 is SQVTM and CDR2 ANQGSEA. The chain's CDR3 is CSVEAAQGETQYF. The CDR3 region has the DNA TGCAGCGTTGAAGCGGCACAGGGAGAGACCCAGTACTTC.

This clone was detected only a few times. V and J are TRBV5-4 and TRBJ2-4; 9 nucleotides line up with TRBD1. V was pared by 4 bases and J by 8 bases, with 4 bases of the junction left unmatched. The CDR3 spans 13 residues. Germline CDR1 is SGHNT and CDR2 is YYREEE (reference sequence). The CDR3 region is CASSQTGGYIQYF. DNA of the CDR3: TGTGCCAGCAGCCAGACAGGGGGTTACATTCAGTACTTC.

This clone was counted a few times. This chain links TRBV7-2 with TRBJ1-2; 7 positions agree with TRBD1. The length of the CDR3 is 13 residues. V dropped 5 bases and J dropped 4; count of bases not matched to a gene: 4. Germline loops: CDR1 SGHTA, CDR2 FQGNSA. DNA of the CDR3: TGTGCCAGCAGCCCCGGACAGGTCTATGGCTACACCTTC. Protein sequence: CASSPGQVYGYTF.

This clone was counted a few times. This rearrangement joins TRBV5-1 to TRBJ2-5; possibly TRBD1 for D (8 bases). The CDR3 runs to 15 residues. Looked up from germline, CDR1 is SGHRS and CDR2 is YFSETQ. Trimming removed 2 bases at V and 3 bases at J, with 14 bases between. The CDR3 reads CASSFGQGGKETQYF. Written as DNA, the CDR3 is TGCGCCAGCAGCTTTGGACAGGGAGGGAAAGAGACCCAGTACTTC.

There are a few counts of this clone. V and J are TRBV2 and TRBJ2-5; tentative D call: TRBD2 (6 bases). This CDR3 is 12 amino acids long. CDR1 and CDR2 from the germline V gene are SNHLY and FYNNEI. The CDR3, as DNA: TGTGTATGCAGCGGGTTTGGGGAGACCCAGTACTTC. Translated: CVCSGFGETQYF.

This chain uses TRBV19 with TRBJ2-6, with a tentative D call TRBD2 (6 bases). V lost 6 bases and J lost 0, with 18 bases in between. The CDR3 is made up of 18 amino acids. In germline, CDR1 is LNHDA, CDR2 SQIVND (reference sequence). CDR3 sequence: CASSRGVAVLSGANVLTF. CDR3 DNA sequence: TGTGCCAGTAGCCGAGGGGTAGCGGTACTCTCTGGGGCCAACGTCCTGACTTTC.

The sample holds a few counts of this clone. This chain connects TRBV6-6 to TRBJ2-5; 14 positions agree with TRBD2. The CDR3 runs to 16 residues. Germline loops: CDR1 MNHNY, CDR2 SVGAGI (reference sequence). V lost 6 bases to trimming and J lost 5 bases; unmatched junction nucleotides: 8. The CDR3 loop is CASSGLAGGPRETQYF. The CDR3 nucleotides are TGTGCCAGCAGCGGACTAGCGGGGGGCCCCCGGGAGACCCAGTACTTC.

The chain couples TRBV29-1 to TRBJ2-2, with a possible D match to TRBD1 (6 bases). Trimming shortened V by 2 bases and J by 0 bases, and 7 bases separated the two germline ends. The CDR3 contains 14 residues. Per the germline V gene, CDR1 is SQVTM and CDR2 is ANQGSEA. CDR3 bases: TGCAGCGTTGAAAGACAGGCGAACACCGGGGAGCTGTTTTTT. The encoded protein is CSVERQANTGELFF.

In this sample, this clone turned up a few times. This sample includes further DNA sequences coding for the same CDR3. The chain employs TRBV30 and TRBJ1-5; TRBD1 might be the D (5 bases). The CDR3 totals 14 residues. V was trimmed by 0 bases and J by 7 bases, leaving 13 bases between them. Germline-derived CDR1 and CDR2 are GTSNPN and SVGIG (reference sequence). CDR3 DNA: TGTGCCTGGAGTGTAATAGGGGTAGGACAGCCCCAGCATTTT. Translating gives CAWSVIGVGQPQHF.

This clone was seen a handful of times. The genes are TRBV14 and TRBJ2-1; TRBD2 aligns across 8 bases. The CDR3 is 14 amino acids. V trimming: 5 bases; J trimming: 0 bases; junction bases outside the gene matches: 0. Looked up from germline, CDR1 is SGHDN and CDR2 is FVKESK. CDR3 loop: CASSSGSSYNEQFF. The CDR3 region has the DNA TGTGCCAGCAGCAGCGGGAGCTCCTACAATGAGCAGTTCTTC.

The chain uses TRBV11-3 and TRBJ2-6, with D perhaps TRBD2 (6 bases). Germline V gene lookup returns CDR1 SGHNT and CDR2 YENEEA. Trimming removed 2 bases at V and 2 bases at J, with 10 bases between. CDR3 length: 16 residues. Here the CDR3 reads CASSLLGGTGANVLTF. The DNA of the CDR3 is TGTGCCAGCAGCTTACTGGGGGGAACTGGGGCCAACGTCCTGACTTTC.

V and J are TRBV5-1 and TRBJ2-3; D gene unclear. Germline values: CDR1 SGHRS, CDR2 YFSETQ. This CDR3 has 15 residues. V dropped 0 bases and J dropped 4 bases, with 12 bases sitting between them. The DNA for the CDR3 is TGCGCCAGCAGCTTGGTGTCAGGAATGGCAGATACGCAGTATTTT. It translates to CASSLVSGMADTQYF.